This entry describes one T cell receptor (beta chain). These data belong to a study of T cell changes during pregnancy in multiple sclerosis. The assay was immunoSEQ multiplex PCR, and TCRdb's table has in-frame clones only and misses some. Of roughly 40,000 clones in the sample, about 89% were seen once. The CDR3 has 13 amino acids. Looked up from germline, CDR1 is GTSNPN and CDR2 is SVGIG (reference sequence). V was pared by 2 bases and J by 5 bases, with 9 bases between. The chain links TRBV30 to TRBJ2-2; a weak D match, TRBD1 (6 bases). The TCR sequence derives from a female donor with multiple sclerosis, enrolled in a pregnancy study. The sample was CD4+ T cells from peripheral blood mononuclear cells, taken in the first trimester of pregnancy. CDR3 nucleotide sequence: TGTGCCTGGAGTAAACAGGGAACCGGGGAGCTGTTTTTT. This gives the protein CAWSKQGTGELFF.